These 25 T cell receptor beta chains were all obtained from the same sample, sequenced in a study of T cells in Graves' hyperthyroidism and ophthalmopathy. The source material, RNA transcripts, was used to amplify TCR beta CDR3 regions. The primer set for the first-round RT-PCR of the TCR CDR3 was HTBI. TCRdb re-analysed the multiplex PCR reads in MiXCR, keeping a single row per CDR3 protein. The sample lists over 500,000 distinct CDR3 sequences; 16% were seen once. The sample taken for sequencing was blood. The origin of the receptors is a woman in her 30s with Graves' ophthalmopathy.

This clonotype occurred many times. The genes are TRBV5-1 and TRBJ2-7, with 8 bases fitting TRBD2. This CDR3 has 15 amino acids. From germline, CDR1 is SGHRS and CDR2 YFSETQ. The ends lost 0 bases at V and 6 bases at J; junction bases unmatched: 8. This CDR3 reads CASSLGGRLVGEQYF. The CDR3 DNA sequence: TGCGCCAGCAGCTTGGGCGGGAGGTTGGTGGGCGAGCAGTACTTC.

The chain recombines TRBV4-3 with TRBJ2-1; D is possibly TRBD2 (7 bases). Germline V gives CDR1 LGHNA, CDR2 YSLEER. The CDR3 loop spans 18 amino acids. Trimming cost V 0 bases and J 1 base, with 16 bases left between them. The CDR3 coding sequence is TGCGCCAGCAGCCAAGATAGGGGGAGGGAAATTTCCTACAATGAGCAGTTCTTC. This gives the protein CASSQDRGREISYNEQFF.

Worth noting for this clonotype: A much larger clone differs from this one at a single base, so this may be a read error. The V gene is TRBV2, the J gene TRBJ2-7, with TRBD1 as a possible D gene (5 bases). This CDR3 contains 15 residues. V was trimmed by 6 bases and J by 7 bases, leaving 22 bases between them. Germline loops: CDR1 SNHLY, CDR2 FYNNEI. The CDR3 DNA reads as TGTGCCAGCAGACCAACACAGGTCTATAACCTAGAGCAGTACTTC. As protein: CASRPTQVYNLEQYF.

V and J are TRBV10-2 and TRBJ1-5; weak D call: TRBD1 (5 bases). Per germline, CDR1 WSHSY and CDR2 SAAADI. This CDR3 has 14 amino acids. V lost 0 bases, J lost 6 bases, and 9 bases lay in between. CDR3: CASSESAGRQPQHF. The CDR3 DNA reads as TGCGCCAGCAGTGAGTCGGCAGGGCGTCAGCCCCAGCATTTT.

The table lists this clonotype with a few counts. The chain has TRBV7-9 and TRBJ2-7; 16 bases are shared with TRBD2. Germline-derived CDR1 and CDR2 are SEHNR and FQNEAQ (reference sequence). This CDR3 contains 18 residues. The trim removed 4 bases at V and 6 bases at J, leaving 12 bases unmatched. This CDR3 reads CASSSGGLAGGPYAEQYF. The CDR3 coding sequence is TGTGCCAGCAGCTCAGGGGGACTAGCGGGAGGGCCGTATGCCGAGCAGTACTTC.

This clonotype was picked up a small number of times. The rearrangement uses TRBV9 and TRBJ2-5; 8 bases are a match to TRBD2. Germline V gene sequence: CDR1 SGDLS, CDR2 YYNGEE. The length of the CDR3 is 14 residues. V gave up 6 bases and J gave up 1 base; unmatched junction bases: 5. The CDR3: CASTASGSQETQYF. For the CDR3, the DNA is TGTGCCAGCACCGCAAGCGGGAGCCAAGAGACCCAGTACTTC.

There are many counts of this clonotype. The gene calls are TRBV28 and TRBJ2-7; D might be TRBD2 (5 bases). Germline V CDR1 and CDR2: MDHEN, SYDVKM. This CDR3 is 15 amino acids long. Deletions cut 7 bases from V and 1 base from J, with 17 bases between. CDR3 sequence reads: CASTLSPRGSYEQYF. The CDR3 coding sequence is TGTGCCAGCACCCTAAGCCCCCGGGGATCCTACGAGCAGTACTTC. Based on the CDR3 plus reference TRBV28 and TRBJ2-7, the full variable domain is DVKVTQSSRYLVKRTGEKVFLECVQDMDHENMFWYRQDPGLGLRLIYFSYDVKMKEKGDIPEGYSVSREKKERFSLILESASTNQTSMYLCASTLSPRGSYEQYFGPGTRLTVT.

The sample holds a few counts of this clonotype. The rearrangement joins TRBV12-3 or TRBV12-4 to TRBJ2-5; TRBD1 might be the D (6 bases). This CDR3 has 15 residues. V was shortened by 3 bases and J by 2 bases, with 13 bases between the two germline ends. In nucleotides, the CDR3 is TGTGCCAGCAGTTTCCTTCCGGGACATCAAGAGACCCAGTACTTC. Protein product: CASSFLPGHQETQYF.

This clonotype has at least ten counts. The genes are TRBV6-2 or TRBV6-3 and TRBJ2-1; tentatively, D is TRBD2 (5 bases). The germline V and J ends were trimmed by 7 bases and 2 bases, with 15 bases remaining between them. Germline V gene data show CDR1 as MNHEY and CDR2 as SVGEGT. The CDR3 is made up of 15 amino acids. In DNA, the CDR3 is TGTGCCAGCACCACTCGGACTGGAACCTACAATGAGCAGTTCTTC. Translated: CASTTRTGTYNEQFF.

This clonotype was seen ten or more times. The rearrangement joins TRBV20-1 to TRBJ1-4; D uncertain. The CDR3 length is 13 residues. Per the germline V gene, CDR1 is DFQATT and CDR2 is SNEGSKA (reference sequence). Deletions cut 1 base from V and 8 bases from J, with 11 bases between. CDR3 loop: CSARVSENEKLFF. CDR3 bases: TGCAGTGCTAGAGTTTCAGAGAACGAAAAACTGTTTTTT.

The V and J genes are TRBV7-8 and TRBJ2-2, with TRBD2 as a possible D gene (6 bases). The germline V gene has CDR1 SGHVS and CDR2 FQNEAQ. This CDR3 is 15 amino acids long. Trimming left V 1 base short and J 4 bases short, with 10 bases between. Here the CDR3 DNA reads TGTGCCAGCAGCTTAGGGGACTTTTCCACCGGGGAGCTGTTTTTT. Its protein product is CASSLGDFSTGELFF. Variable domain in full (rest from reference TRBV7-8 and TRBJ2-2): GAGVSQSPRYKVAKRGQDVALRCDPISGHVSLFWYQQALGQGPEFLTYFQNEAQLDKSGLPSDRFFAERPEGSVSTLKIQRTQQEDSAVYLCASSLGDFSTGELFFGEGSRLTVL.

This clonotype was recorded many times. The genes are TRBV28 and TRBJ2-7; no reliable D call. The germline V and J ends were trimmed by 4 bases and 6 bases, with 10 bases remaining between them. The CDR3 contains 12 residues. Germline CDR1 is MDHEN and CDR2 is SYDVKM. The chain's CDR3 is CASSWPNFEQYF. DNA for the CDR3: TGTGCCAGCAGTTGGCCTAATTTCGAGCAGTACTTC.

The chain has TRBV7-9 and TRBJ2-1, with D perhaps given as TRBD1 or TRBD2 (6 bases each). Trimming removed 5 bases at V and 6 bases at J, with 11 bases between. This CDR3 region has 13 residues. Per germline, CDR1 SEHNR and CDR2 FQNEAQ (reference sequence). CDR3 coding DNA: TGTGCCAGCAGCCAAGGAGGGGGCAATGAGCAGTTCTTC. This gives the protein CASSQGGGNEQFF.

A remark on this clonotype: One junction end does not reproduce the germline sequence, and a read error may be involved. The chain is built from TRBV7-9 and TRBJ2-4; TRBD2 agrees at 7 bases. The CDR3 sequence is 14 residues long. From germline, CDR1 is SEHNR and CDR2 FQNEAQ (reference sequence). The CDR3 DNA follows: TGTGCCAGCAGCCTAGCGGCGGCCAAAAACATTCAGTACTTC. It is translated as CASSLAAAKNIQYF.

In this sample, this clonotype turned up many times. The chain recombines TRBV20-1 with TRBJ2-3; D is unclear. Germline V gene data show CDR1 as DFQATT and CDR2 as SNEGSKA (reference sequence). Trimming took off 7 bases at V and 0 bases at J, with 8 bases between the two ends. The CDR3 totals 12 residues. The CDR3 is CSGHGSTDTQYF. CDR3 DNA sequence: TGCAGTGGACATGGCAGCACAGATACGCAGTATTTT.

V and J are TRBV30 and TRBJ2-3; 10 bases are a match to TRBD1. The CDR3 has 14 amino acids. J was trimmed by 6 bases and V by 5 bases; bases with no gene match: 8. The germline CDR1 and CDR2 sequences are GTSNPN and SVGIG (reference sequence). CDR3 sequence reads: CAWEPGQGRDTQYF. The CDR3 DNA is TGTGCCTGGGAGCCGGGACAGGGGAGGGATACGCAGTATTTT.

The genes are TRBV6-9 and TRBJ2-7; a possible D gene is TRBD1 (5 bases). Trimming pared 3 bases from V and 2 bases from J, leaving 14 bases between. CDR3 length: 15 residues. Germline CDR1 MNHGY, CDR2 SVAAGI. The CDR3 reads CASSYPGQGTYEQYF. DNA of the CDR3: TGTGCCAGCAGTTACCCCGGGCAGGGAACCTACGAGCAGTACTTC.

This clonotype was seen a few times. The V call is TRBV28, the J call TRBJ1-2; D is undetermined. Germline V gene sequence: CDR1 MDHEN, CDR2 SYDVKM. The CDR3 has 12 residues. The ends were cut back, 6 bases at V and 5 bases at J, with 10 bases in the middle. CDR3: CASRKGGYGYTF. CDR3 DNA: TGTGCCAGCAGAAAGGGCGGGTATGGCTACACCTTC.

This clonotype has at least ten counts. The gene calls are TRBV15 and TRBJ2-1; D possibly corresponds to TRBD1 (6 bases). The germline V gene has CDR1 LNHNV and CDR2 YYDKDF (reference sequence). Trimming shortened V by 0 bases and J by 7 bases, and 13 bases separated the two germline ends. CDR3 length: 15 amino acids. The CDR3 sequence: CATSRERTVNNEQFF. In DNA, the CDR3 is TGTGCCACCAGCAGAGAAAGGACAGTGAATAATGAGCAGTTCTTC.

This clonotype was detected many times. This sequence joins TRBV7-2 and TRBJ2-5; tentative D call: TRBD2 (6 bases). The CDR3 has 16 residues. The V gene's germline CDR1 is SGHTA and CDR2 FQGNSA. The V end lost 0 bases, the J end lost 1 base, and 12 bases lay between the germline ends. The CDR3 protein is CASSLARGGSQETQYF. The CDR3 nucleotides read TGTGCCAGCAGCTTAGCGCGGGGCGGCTCCCAAGAGACCCAGTACTTC.

This clonotype has ten or more counts. J is TRBJ2-3 and V is TRBV2; 9 bases line up with TRBD1. V lost 5 bases and J lost 4; bases outside the gene matches: 10. Germline V lookup: CDR1 SNHLY, CDR2 FYNNEI. The length of the CDR3 is 16 residues. As DNA, the CDR3 is TGTGCCAGCAGTCCTAGGACAGGGGAGGGGGCAGATACGCAGTATTTT. Translating it yields CASSPRTGEGADTQYF.

The sample holds many counts of this clonotype. The chain uses TRBV29-1 and TRBJ2-5; 10 nucleotides match TRBD1. There are 18 residues in the CDR3. The germline V gene encodes CDR1 SQVTM and CDR2 ANQGSEA. With V trimmed by 6 bases and J by 5 bases, 21 bases remained unmatched. CDR3 DNA sequence: TGCAGCGTGATAAGGCTTGGGACAGGGGAGTTTGAGTGGGAGACCCAGTACTTC. Protein product: CSVIRLGTGEFEWETQYF.

This clonotype was recorded many times. The CDR3 nucleotides read TGTGCCAGCAGCCAAGCCCGCGGGCCACCACTGGATACGCAGTATTTT. Residues: CASSQARGPPLDTQYF. The gene calls are TRBV4-2 and TRBJ2-3, with D perhaps TRBD2 (5 bases). CDR1 and CDR2 (germline): LGHNA, YNFKEQ. The CDR3 is made up of 16 amino acids. The V gene lost 1 base and the J gene lost 6 bases, with 17 bases spanning the gap.

This clonotype was seen a few times. This chain links TRBV7-2 with TRBJ1-3; no clear D gene. The CDR3 covers 13 residues. Trimming left V 5 bases short and J 0 bases short, with 5 bases between. In germline, CDR1 is SGHTA, CDR2 FQGNSA. The CDR3: CASSTSSGNTIYF. DNA for the CDR3: TGTGCCAGCAGCACGAGCTCTGGAAACACCATATATTTT. The variable domain in full, with the rest retrieved from reference TRBV7-2 and TRBJ1-3, is GAGVSQSPSNKVTEKGKDVELRCDPISGHTALYWYRQSLGQGLEFLIYFQGNSAPDKSGLPSDRFSAERTGGSVSTLTIQRTQQEDSAVYLCASSTSSGNTIYFGEGSWLTVV.

The genes are TRBV7-9 and TRBJ2-1, with TRBD2 identical over 12 bases. The CDR3 loop spans 21 amino acids. V lost 5 bases and J lost 1; bases outside the gene matches: 18. Germline CDR1 reads SEHNR; CDR2 reads FQNEAQ (reference sequence). CDR3 loop: CASSAQPGLAGRRTSYNEQFF. In DNA form, the CDR3 reads TGTGCCAGCAGCGCCCAACCGGGACTAGCGGGTCGTCGCACGTCCTACAATGAGCAGTTCTTC.